These 12 T cell receptor beta chains originate from one sample sequenced in a study of vaccination effects on CD4 cells after COVID-19. The repertoire was sequenced with immunoSEQ multiplex PCR; TCRdb's copy has only in-frame clones and lacks some. The sample lists about 20,000 clones, around 70% occurring once. Antigen-specific CD4+ T cells were first expanded with viral peptide pools by the ViraFEST assay and only then sequenced. It was after nine to eleven days of culture that CD4+ T cells were isolated. Their specific antigens are unknown. The sequencing used CD4+ T cells from PBMCs cultured with HCoV-229E spike peptides, collected before COVID-19 vaccination. The receptors derive from a human donor who received a COVID-19 vaccine.

This clone was observed a handful of times. The chain has TRBV2 and TRBJ1-6, with D uncertain. The CDR3 is made up of 16 amino acids. V shed 4 bases and J shed 0 bases, with 10 bases lying between them. Per germline, CDR1 SNHLY and CDR2 FYNNEI. DNA of the CDR3: TGTGCCAGCAGTGTCGGACCAAGCTCCTATAATTCACCCCTCCACTTT. It codes for CASSVGPSSYNSPLHF.

This chain uses TRBV5-1 with TRBJ1-3; a weak D match, TRBD1 (5 bases). The CDR3 sequence is 14 residues long. V was trimmed by 0 bases and J by 5 bases, leaving 9 bases between them. CDR1 is SGHRS and CDR2 is YFSETQ in the germline V gene. For the CDR3, the DNA is TGCGCCAGCAGCTTGGAGGCAGGGAGAAACACCATATATTTT. Protein product: CASSLEAGRNTIYF.

The chain couples TRBV5-4 to TRBJ1-2; TRBD1 might be the D (5 bases). There are 13 residues in the CDR3. From germline, CDR1 is SGHNT and CDR2 YYREEE (reference sequence). V lost 7 bases to trimming and J lost 7 bases, with 17 bases between them. The CDR3 sequence: CASPGGRGVGYTF. The CDR3, as DNA: TGTGCCAGCCCCGGAGGACGGGGGGTTGGCTACACCTTC.

The rearrangement uses TRBV5-4 and TRBJ2-6, with no clear D. In germline, CDR1 is SGHNT, CDR2 YYREEE (reference sequence). This CDR3 is built from 15 residues. The germline V and J ends were trimmed by 1 base and 2 bases, with 7 bases remaining between them. The CDR3 loop reads CASSLLAAGANVLTF. The CDR3, as DNA: TGTGCCAGCAGCTTGTTGGCTGCTGGGGCCAACGTCCTGACTTTC.

By share, this clone ranks as medium-sized. V and J are TRBV21-1 and TRBJ1-2; the table gives TRBD1 as D, unverified against the DNA. TRBV21-1 is classified as a pseudogene. The CDR3 loop spans 13 amino acids. The CDR3 protein is CASSKRDSYGYTF. The CDR3 DNA reads as TGTGCCAGCAGCAAAAGGGACAGCTATGGCTACACCTTC.

V usage is TRBV6-1 and J usage is TRBJ2-5; 7 bases agree with TRBD2. Looked up from germline, CDR1 is MNHNS and CDR2 is SASEGT. After removal of 2 bases from V and 2 bases from J, the junction contained 5 bases not matched to a gene. The CDR3 extends over 15 amino acids. In nucleotides, the CDR3 is TGTGCCAGCAGTGAAAGTCGGGGGGTACAAGAGACCCAGTACTTC. Translation: CASSESRGVQETQYF.

The rearrangement uses TRBV28 and TRBJ2-3; a possible D gene is TRBD2 (5 bases). The length of the CDR3 is 15 residues. The V end was cut by 8 bases, the J end by 9 bases, with 24 bases between. CDR1 and CDR2 from the germline V gene are MDHEN and SYDVKM. CDR3 residues: CASAPLAPGIVTQYF. The CDR3 nucleotides read TGTGCCAGCGCACCCTTAGCCCCGGGGATTGTAACGCAGTATTTT.

The genes are TRBV5-1 and TRBJ1-4, with D possibly TRBD1 on 5 matching bases. Trimming removed 3 bases at V and 0 bases at J, with 9 bases between. The CDR3 contains 15 residues. From germline, CDR1 is SGHRS and CDR2 YFSETQ. CDR3 coding DNA: TGCGCCAGCAGCTCCAGGGTAGCAACTAATGAAAAACTGTTTTTT. Its translation: CASSSRVATNEKLFF.

Only a few counts were recorded for this clone. The chain employs TRBV6-1 and TRBJ1-2; D not resolved. This CDR3 comprises 15 residues. Germline-derived CDR1 and CDR2 are MNHNS and SASEGT. Deletions cut 2 bases from V and 4 bases from J, with 14 bases between. CDR3 coding DNA: TGTGCCAGCAGTGAAACCCCTACACCCATCTATGGCTACACCTTC. Its translation is CASSETPTPIYGYTF.

The J gene is TRBJ2-5, the V gene TRBV3-1 (or the pseudogene TRBV3-2); D is unresolved. Deletions cut 1 base from V and 4 bases from J, with 1 base between. The germline V gene has CDR1 LGHDT and CDR2 YNNKEL (reference sequence). CDR3 size: 11 residues. The CDR3 loop reads CASSQAETQYF. Here the CDR3 DNA reads TGTGCCAGCAGCCAAGCAGAGACCCAGTACTTC.

The V and J genes are TRBV6-1 and TRBJ1-1; no clear D. V lost 1 base to trimming and J lost 0 bases, with 15 bases between them. The CDR3 runs to 17 residues. Germline-derived CDR1 and CDR2 are MNHNS and SASEGT. CDR3 in amino acids: CASSEGIFGRMNTEAFF. The CDR3 nucleotides are TGTGCCAGCAGTGAAGGGATCTTTGGGAGAATGAACACTGAAGCTTTCTTT.

Comment on this clone: Mismatch with germline at one junction end may stem from a read error. The V call is TRBV7-9, the J call TRBJ2-2, with D possibly matching TRBD1 (5 bases). The CDR3 runs 14 residues. CDR1 is SEHNR, CDR2 FQNEAQ, per germline (reference sequence). The CDR3 loop is CASSFDRITRELFF. The CDR3 nucleotides read TGTGCCAGCAGCTTTGACAGAATCACCAGGGAGCTGTTTTTT.